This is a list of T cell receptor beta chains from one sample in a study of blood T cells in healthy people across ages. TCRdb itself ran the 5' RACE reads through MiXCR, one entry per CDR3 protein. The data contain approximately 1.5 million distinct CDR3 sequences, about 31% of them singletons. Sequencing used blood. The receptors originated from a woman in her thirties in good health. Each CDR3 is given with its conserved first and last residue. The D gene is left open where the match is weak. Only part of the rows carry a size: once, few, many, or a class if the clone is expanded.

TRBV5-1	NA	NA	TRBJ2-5	TGCGCCAGCAGCTCGATGGGGTCAGGGGCGCCTAAAGAGACCCAGTACTTC	CASSSMGSGAPKETQYF
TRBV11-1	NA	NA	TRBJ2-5	TGTGCCAGCAGCTTAGGACTAGTGGGGCAAGAGACCCAGTATTTC	CASSLGLVGQETQYF
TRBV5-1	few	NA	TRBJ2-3	TGCGCCAGCAGCTTGGGGGCAGAAGCAGATACGCAGTATTTT	CASSLGAEADTQYF
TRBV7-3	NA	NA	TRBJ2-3	TGTGCCAGCAGCCCCCAAGGGGGGGGTTTTTCAGATACGCAGTATTTT	CASSPQGGGFSDTQYF
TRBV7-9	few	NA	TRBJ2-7	TGTGCCAGCAGCTTAGTAGTAGGTCAGCCCTACGAGCAGTACTTC	CASSLVVGQPYEQYF
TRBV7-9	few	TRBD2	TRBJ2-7	TGTGCCAGCAGCCGGACTAGCGGAAGGCCCTCCTTCGACGAGCAGTACTTC	CASSRTSGRPSFDEQYF
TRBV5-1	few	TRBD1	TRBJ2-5	TGCGCCAGCAGCTACAAGACAGGGGGCCTGGAAGAGACCCAGTACTTC	CASSYKTGGLEETQYF
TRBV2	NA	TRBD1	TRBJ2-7	TGTGCCAGCAGACCCACAGGGGTCTACGAGCAGTACTTC	CASRPTGVYEQYF
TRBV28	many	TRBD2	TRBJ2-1	TGTGCCAGCAGTACTAGCGGGAATGAGCAGTTCTTC	CASSTSGNEQFF
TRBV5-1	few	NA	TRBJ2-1	TGCGCCAGCAGCTCAGGAGCGGTGGGTTACAATGAGCAGTTCTTC	CASSSGAVGYNEQFF
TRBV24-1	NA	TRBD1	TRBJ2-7	TGTGCCACCAGAGCAGGGGGTGACTACGAGCAGTACTTC	CATRAGGDYEQYF
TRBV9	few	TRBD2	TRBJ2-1	TGTGCCAGCAGCGACGGGGGGGGGCCCTACAATGAGCAGTTCTTC	CASSDGGGPYNEQFF
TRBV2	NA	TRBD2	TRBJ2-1	TGTACCAGCCAGCGGGAGGGCCTGGGGAATGAGCAGTTCTTC	CTSQREGLGNEQFF
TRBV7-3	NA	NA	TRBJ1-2	TGTGCCAGCAGCAGGGACTCGATACGGGGCTACACCTTC	CASSRDSIRGYTF
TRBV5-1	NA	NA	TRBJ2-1	TGCGCTAGCAGCTTGAACTGGCAGGCAAGCTACAATGAGCAGTTCTTC	CASSLNWQASYNEQFF
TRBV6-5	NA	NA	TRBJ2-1	TGTGCCAGCAGAGACTTAGGAGGGCCTTCCTACAATGAGCAGTTCTTC	CASRDLGGPSYNEQFF
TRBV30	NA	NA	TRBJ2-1	TGTGCCTGGATCCCAGATGCTGGGTTCCTTAATGAGCAGTTCTTC	CAWIPDAGFLNEQFF
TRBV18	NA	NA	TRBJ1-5	TGTGCCAGCTCACTTACCCGGGACAACAATCAGCCCCAGCATTTT	CASSLTRDNNQPQHF
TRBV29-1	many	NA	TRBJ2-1	TGCACCGGAGAACGGCATTACAATGAGCAGTTCTTC	CTGERHYNEQFF
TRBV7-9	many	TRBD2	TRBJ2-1	TGTGCCAGCAGCCCTGCCGGGACTAGCGGATACAATGAGCAGTTCTTC	CASSPAGTSGYNEQFF